This entry features one TCR beta chain sequence. These data are taken from a study of OX40 agonist ivuxolimab in advanced cancers. Method: immunoSEQ multiplex PCR; TCRdb's copy keeps in-frame clones and lacks some. The sample shows 45,000 to 65,000 clones, 88% of them seen only once. This CDR3 spans 14 amino acids. The V end was cut by 2 bases, the J end by 2 bases, with 10 bases between. The germline V gene encodes CDR1 MDHEN and CDR2 SYDVKM. The receptor was isolated from an adult with an advanced solid tumor such as melanoma, head and neck, liver or kidney cancer. Sequences were derived from CD4+ or CD8+ T cells sorted from blood, sampled in a trial of the OX40 agonist ivuxolimab. The chain employs TRBV28 and TRBJ2-7, with D maybe TRBD1 (6 bases). The CDR3 region has the DNA TGTGCCAGCAGTTTAGCGACAGGAGCCTACGAGCAGTACTTC. Its translation is CASSLATGAYEQYF.